The rows below give T cell receptor beta chains drawn from one sample of a study of spatial heterogeneity in lung cancer. TCRdb used MiXCR to reprocess the 5' RACE reads, holding one entry per CDR3 protein. The sample contains about 85,000 distinct CDR3 sequences, approximately 18% of which appear only once. The source material was PBMCs, sampled at surgery. All receptors derive from a male donor with early-stage non-small cell lung cancer. Each CDR3 is given with its conserved first and last residue. D genes are given only for firm matches. Rows give clone size only sometimes, using once, few, many, or a class for an expanded clone.

.,.,TRBJ2-5,TRBV18,CASRLVETQYF,TGTGCCAGCCGACTGGTGGAGACCCAGTACTTC
.,.,TRBJ2-1,TRBV6-2/TRBV6-3,CASTRERGHEQFF,TGTGCCAGCACCAGAGAGAGGGGCCATGAGCAGTTCTTC
.,many,TRBJ1-2,TRBV4-3,CASSQGGGDSNGYTF,TGCGCCAGCAGCCAAGGGGGTGGCGACTCAAATGGCTACACCTTC
.,medium-sized,TRBJ2-3,TRBV6-2/TRBV6-3,CASSYWGTTDTQYF,TGTGCCAGCAGTTACTGGGGAACCACAGATACGCAGTATTTT
TRBD1,few,TRBJ2-2,TRBV7-9,CASSGRDRTFTGELFF,TGTGCCAGCAGCGGCCGGGACAGGACTTTCACCGGGGAGCTGTTTTTT
.,few,TRBJ2-1,TRBV6-5,CASSYLNEQFF,TGTGCCAGCAGTTACCTGAATGAGCAGTTCTTC
TRBD1,.,TRBJ2-2,TRBV2,CASSEEGRDRETGELFF,TGTGCCAGCAGTGAAGAAGGACGGGACAGGGAGACCGGGGAGCTGTTTTTT
TRBD1,few,TRBJ1-2,TRBV2,CASSVALGQGDGYTF,TGTGCCAGCAGTGTGGCCCTCGGACAGGGGGATGGCTACACCTTC
.,few,TRBJ2-7,TRBV6-2/TRBV6-3,CASSYLVIPYEQYF,TGTGCCAGCAGTTACTTGGTTATACCCTACGAGCAGTACTTC
.,many,TRBJ1-1,TRBV13,CASSLGGNTEAFF,TGTGCCAGCAGCTTAGGGGGGAACACTGAAGCTTTCTTT
.,few,TRBJ1-2,TRBV11-3,CASSLVDSDYGYTF,TGTGCCAGCAGCTTGGTCGACAGCGACTATGGCTACACCTTC
.,once,TRBJ2-5,TRBV10-2,CASSEHDGLWQQTQYF,TGCGCCAGCAGTGAGCACGACGGGCTATGGCAGCAGACCCAGTACTTC
TRBD1,.,TRBJ1-1,TRBV30,CAWGGDRENTEAFF,TGTGCCTGGGGGGGAGACAGGGAGAACACTGAAGCTTTCTTT
.,.,TRBJ2-5,TRBV5-1,CASSSTYQETQYF,TGCGCCAGCAGCTCTACGTACCAAGAGACCCAGTACTTC
.,few,TRBJ1-1,TRBV28,CASRSYTEAFF,TGTGCCAGCAGATCCTACACTGAAGCTTTCTTT
TRBD1,few,TRBJ2-7,TRBV7-7,CASSPGTVYEQYF,TGTGCCAGCAGCCCCGGGACAGTCTACGAGCAGTACTTC
.,few,TRBJ1-3,TRBV28,CASSWTHSSGNTIYF,TGTGCCAGCAGTTGGACACATTCGTCCGGAAACACCATATATTTT
.,few,TRBJ2-1,TRBV7-2,CASSPGGLQFF,TGTGCCAGCAGCCCTGGGGGACTTCAGTTCTTC
TRBD2,.,TRBJ2-1,TRBV7-6,CASSPGTSGRANEQFF,TGTGCCAGCAGCCCCGGGACTAGCGGGAGGGCTAATGAGCAGTTCTTC
.,.,TRBJ1-6,TRBV11-2,CASSLVSADTPLHF,TGTGCCAGCAGCTTAGTCAGTGCAGATACACCCCTCCACTTT
.,many,TRBJ1-2,TRBV4-3,CASSHLRAGADYGYTF,TGCGCCAGCAGCCACCTTCGAGCAGGGGCAGACTATGGCTACACCTTC
.,few,TRBJ2-2,TRBV20-1,CSARPRTGATGELFF,TGCAGTGCTAGACCCCGTACGGGAGCCACCGGGGAGCTGTTTTTT
.,few,TRBJ1-2,TRBV18,CASSPLGYGEGNYGYTF,TGTGCCAGCTCACCACTCGGGTACGGGGAAGGAAACTATGGCTACACCTTC
.,.,TRBJ1-2,TRBV3-1,CASTGSQANYGYTF,TGTGCCAGCACGGGGTCACAAGCTAACTATGGCTACACCTTC
TRBD1,.,TRBJ2-2,TRBV9,CASSNSGGNTGELFF,TGTGCCAGCAGCAACTCAGGGGGAAACACCGGGGAGCTGTTTTTT
.,many,TRBJ2-5,TRBV4-3,CASSQEQGQETQYF,TGCGCCAGCAGCCAAGAGCAGGGCCAAGAGACCCAGTACTTC